This TCR beta chain was captured by sequencing in a study of T cell clonotyping in hematopoietic cell transplantation. In the study overall: Recipient samples before transplant were obtained post-cytoreduction.

Findings and limits, study-wide: Cells were unsorted, so CD4 and CD8 contributions were not separated. Recipient TCR diversity dropped after transplant; expanded clonotypes rose from day 30 to 180.

Note on this clone: The antigen is unknown.

Profiling relied on immunoSEQ multiplex PCR, and the TCRdb table lists in-frame clones only, not all of them. Of roughly 18,000 clones listed, about 84% are singletons. Time point denoted: recipient sample about 28 days before transplant, after cytoreduction. The V and J ends lost 1 base and 3 bases respectively, with 14 bases between them. From germline, CDR1 is SGHVS and CDR2 FNYEAQ. This CDR3 comprises 16 residues. The receptor was isolated from a man aged 50 to 59 with acute myeloid leukemia. Some clones in this sample may be carry-over from other donors' samples. The gene calls are TRBV7-6 and TRBJ2-3; D is possibly TRBD1 (7 bases). The sequences come from peripheral blood mononuclear cells, collected before stem cell transplant. The CDR3 is CASSLETGRFTDTQYF. The CDR3 nucleotides are TGTGCCAGCAGCTTAGAGACAGGGAGGTTTACAGATACGCAGTATTTT.